The next 14 T cell receptor beta chains were all read from a single sample in a study of T-cell reconstitution after alpha-beta-depleted transplantation in children. This sample's TCRbeta library carried unique molecular identifier barcodes. One entry per CDR3 protein results from TCRdb running MiXCR on the PCR reads. Of about 200,000 distinct CDR3 sequences in the sample, approximately 6.9% are singletons; the top ten hold 5.5%. The specimen comprised PBMCs, sampled before TCRalphabeta/CD19-depleted stem cell transplant. The receptors here all came from a boy aged 2 to 9 with acute lymphoblastic leukemia, due to receive a stem cell transplant.

This clonotype was found many times. The chain couples TRBV25-1 to TRBJ2-2, with TRBD1 identical over 9 bases. CDR1 and CDR2 from the germline V gene are MGHDK and SYGVNS. J was trimmed by 7 bases and V by 3 bases; bases with no gene match: 9. The CDR3 contains 16 residues. DNA for the CDR3: TGTGCCAGCAGTGATACACCGGGACAGGGTGGCGGGGAGCTGTTTTTT. Translation: CASSDTPGQGGGELFF.

This clonotype was detected many times. The rearrangement links TRBV10-3 to TRBJ2-5, with D hard to call. Trimming took off 0 bases at V and 2 bases at J, with 7 bases between the two ends. The CDR3 is 14 amino acids. CDR1 and CDR2 (germline): ENHRY, SYGVKD. As DNA, the CDR3 is TGTGCCATCAGTGAGTCGATCAAACAAGAGACCCAGTACTTC. This codes for CAISESIKQETQYF.

The chain is built from TRBV28 and TRBJ2-1; TRBD1 matches at 10 bases. The germline V gene has CDR1 MDHEN and CDR2 SYDVKM. V shed 6 bases and J 8 bases; nucleotides not matched to a gene: 7. The CDR3 consists of 14 residues. CDR3 bases: TGTGCCAGCAGGAGACAGGGGGCTAGGGATGAGCAGTTCTTC. This sequence encodes CASRRQGARDEQFF.

At least ten counts were recorded for this clonotype. This chain connects TRBV28 to TRBJ2-2; D remains unclear. Looked up from germline, CDR1 is MDHEN and CDR2 is SYDVKM. V lost 4 bases and J 6 bases, leaving 12 bases between the germline ends. This CDR3 region has 14 residues. CDR3: CASSSLHDAGELFF. The CDR3 DNA reads as TGTGCCAGCAGTTCCCTCCACGACGCCGGGGAGCTGTTTTTT. Combining the CDR3 with reference TRBV28 and TRBJ2-2 gives the whole variable domain DVKVTQSSRYLVKRTGEKVFLECVQDMDHENMFWYRQDPGLGLRLIYFSYDVKMKEKGDIPEGYSVSREKKERFSLILESASTNQTSMYLCASSSLHDAGELFFGEGSRLTVL.

The chain links TRBV5-6 to TRBJ1-2; 12 bases line up with TRBD1. The CDR3 runs to 13 residues. Germline CDR1 reads SGHDT; CDR2 reads YYEEEE. The J segment lost 8 bases and the V segment lost 4 bases, leaving 3 bases of the junction unmatched. The CDR3 DNA is TGTGCCAGCAGCGGGACAGGGGGCTCCGGCTACACCTTC. Protein sequence: CASSGTGGSGYTF.

This clonotype appeared a few times. This chain connects TRBV11-2 to TRBJ1-1; 7 bases align to TRBD1. This CDR3 spans 16 amino acids. J gave up 5 bases and V 5 bases, and 14 bases lay outside the gene matches. The germline V gene encodes CDR1 SGHAT and CDR2 FQNNGV. The CDR3, as DNA: TGTGCCAGCAGCCACCATGACCCAGGGGGAAGGACTGAAGCTTTCTTT. It specifies CASSHHDPGGRTEAFF. The complete variable domain, with remaining parts taken from reference TRBV11-2 and TRBJ1-1, reads EAGVAQSPRYKIIEKRQSVAFWCNPISGHATLYWYQQILGQGPKLLIQFQNNGVVDDSQLPKDRFSAERLKGVDSTLKIQPAKLEDSAVYLCASSHHDPGGRTEAFFGQGTRLTVV.

This clonotype has ten or more counts. The chain couples TRBV5-4 to TRBJ2-1; 10 bases are shared with TRBD2. In germline, CDR1 is SGHNT, CDR2 YYREEE (reference sequence). This CDR3 is built from 15 residues. The ends lost 0 bases at V and 13 bases at J; junction bases unmatched: 10. CDR3 DNA sequence: TGTGCCAGCAGCTTGGGGGCCCTAGCGGGGGATAATCAGTTCTTC. This encodes CASSLGALAGDNQFF.

This clonotype was counted at least ten times. This chain uses TRBV7-9 with TRBJ2-1, with a tentative D call TRBD2 (7 bases). Germline CDR1 SEHNR, CDR2 FQNEAQ (reference sequence). The CDR3 covers 12 residues. The V and J ends lost 1 base and 15 bases respectively, with 13 bases between them. Written as DNA, the CDR3 is TGTGCCAGCAGCTTAGATGACGGGGGGCCGTTCTTC. Protein sequence: CASSLDDGGPFF.

V gene TRBV3-1 combines with J gene TRBJ2-3; D gene unclear. The V and J ends lost 4 bases and 3 bases respectively, with 5 bases between them. The CDR3 extends over 12 amino acids. In germline, CDR1 is LGHDT, CDR2 YNNKEL (reference sequence). CDR3 amino acids: CASSPKTDTQYF. DNA of the CDR3: TGTGCCAGCAGCCCTAAAACAGATACGCAGTATTTT.

This clonotype was observed many times. The V call is TRBV28, the J call TRBJ1-6; the D is unclear. Germline V lookup: CDR1 MDHEN, CDR2 SYDVKM. Trimming took 6 bases from V and 0 from J, leaving 9 bases between them. The CDR3 runs to 15 residues. This CDR3 is CASRPRSSYNSPLHF. CDR3 sequence (DNA): TGTGCCAGCAGACCAAGGAGCTCCTATAATTCACCCCTCCACTTT.

The chain is built from TRBV7-8 and TRBJ1-5, with TRBD1 identical over 9 bases. Trimming took 2 bases from V and 9 from J; bases not matched to a gene: 8. CDR3 size: 15 residues. CDR1 is SGHVS and CDR2 is FQNEAQ in the germline V gene. CDR3 sequence reads: CASSLRTGGSWPQHF. Here the CDR3 DNA reads TGTGCCAGCAGCTTAAGAACAGGGGGCAGCTGGCCCCAGCATTTT.

This clonotype was counted many times. CDR3 in amino acids: CASSFKTQQYF. DNA for the CDR3: TGTGCCAGCAGCTTCAAAACCCAGCAGTACTTC. The gene calls are TRBV7-9 and TRBJ2-7; no firm D call. CDR1 and CDR2 from the germline V gene are SEHNR and FQNEAQ (reference sequence). The CDR3 covers 11 residues. Trimming cost V 3 bases and J 8 bases, with 8 bases left between them.

Only a few counts were recorded for this clonotype. The genes are TRBV19 and TRBJ2-2; either TRBD1 or TRBD2 may supply D (6 bases each). CDR1 is LNHDA and CDR2 is SQIVND in the germline V gene (reference sequence). Between the trimmed V and J ends, which lost 3 bases and 0 bases, there was a span of 11 bases. The CDR3 sequence is 16 residues long. The DNA of the CDR3 is TGTGCCAGTAGTATCCCCGGGGGCGCGAACACCGGGGAGCTGTTTTTT. It yields the protein CASSIPGGANTGELFF.

This clonotype was seen many times. Mismatch with germline at one junction end may stem from a read error. The V call is TRBV30, the J call TRBJ2-3; D ambiguous. The CDR3 sequence is 12 residues long. Looked up from germline, CDR1 is GTSNPN and CDR2 is SVGIG (reference sequence). The CDR3 is CALSVSVNTQYF. DNA of the CDR3: TGTGCCTTGAGTGTTTCAGTAAATACGCAGTATTTT.